One T cell receptor (beta chain) is described in this entry. Its antigen is unknown. V was clipped by 5 bases and J by 2 bases; unmatched bases: 7. The germline V gene encodes CDR1 GTSNPN and CDR2 SVGIG (reference sequence). This CDR3 has 14 residues. Collection occurred without any documented infections or immune events in donors. The data derive from a study of identifying expanded T cells in peripheral blood. Whole-study results and caveats: Approximately two-week clone count variance significantly increased as total template count grew.

Data came from immunoSEQ multiplex PCR; TCRdb stores just in-frame clones and leaves some out. The table shows some 96,000 clones, with 80% to 90% occurring only once. This sequence was found in a person aged 18 to 75 in good health. The sequencing input was blood. V gene TRBV30 combines with J gene TRBJ2-5, with 8 bases lining up with TRBD1. CDR3 DNA sequence: TGTGCCTGGGGCAGGGGGCTGGGGCAAGAGACCCAGTACTTC. Its protein is CAWGRGLGQETQYF.